The clone carrying this T cell receptor (beta chain) came up a few times. The data are from a study of blood T cells in healthy people across ages. Sample-barcoded 5' priming and a J-beta primer mix drove a second PCR of roughly 7 to 11 cycles. TCRdb fed the 5' RACE reads into MiXCR, producing one record per CDR3 protein. This table holds 700,000 to 950,000 distinct CDR3 sequences, around 46% found once. The TCR originated in a woman aged 55-70 years in good health. Material for sequencing was blood.

CDR3 sequence: CASSQDSQGMEQYF. The CDR3 DNA sequence: TGCGCCAGCAGCCAAGATTCACAGGGAATGGAGCAGTACTTC. This chain uses TRBV4-1 with TRBJ2-7; weak D call: TRBD1 (6 bases). V lost 0 bases and J 7 bases, leaving 13 bases between the germline ends. CDR1 is MGHRA and CDR2 is YSYEKL in the germline V gene. This CDR3 contains 14 residues.